This TCR beta chain comes out of a study of T cells in Graves' hyperthyroidism and ophthalmopathy. CDR1 and CDR2 (germline): MNHEY, SVGEGT. The V and J ends lost 5 bases and 4 bases respectively, with 9 bases between them. The CDR3 runs to 12 residues. Amplification of TCR beta CDR3 regions was performed using RNA transcripts as template. TCR CDR3 underwent first-round RT-PCR with the HTBI primer set. TCRdb independently ran MiXCR on the multiplex PCR reads; one entry per CDR3 protein. The sample shows approximately 570,000 distinct CDR3 sequences, about 20% of them seen only once. The sample holds a few counts of this clonotype. Its antigen is still unknown. Overall study results and limits: Most thyroid clonotypes expanded above 0.001 were also detected in blood.

The specimen sequenced was blood. This receptor was obtained from a man aged 35 to 55 with Graves' ophthalmopathy. V gene TRBV6-2 or TRBV6-3 combines with J gene TRBJ2-7; the D is unclear. The DNA for the CDR3 is TGTGCCAGCAGTAAACTTCTGTACGAGCAGTACTTC. Protein sequence: CASSKLLYEQYF.